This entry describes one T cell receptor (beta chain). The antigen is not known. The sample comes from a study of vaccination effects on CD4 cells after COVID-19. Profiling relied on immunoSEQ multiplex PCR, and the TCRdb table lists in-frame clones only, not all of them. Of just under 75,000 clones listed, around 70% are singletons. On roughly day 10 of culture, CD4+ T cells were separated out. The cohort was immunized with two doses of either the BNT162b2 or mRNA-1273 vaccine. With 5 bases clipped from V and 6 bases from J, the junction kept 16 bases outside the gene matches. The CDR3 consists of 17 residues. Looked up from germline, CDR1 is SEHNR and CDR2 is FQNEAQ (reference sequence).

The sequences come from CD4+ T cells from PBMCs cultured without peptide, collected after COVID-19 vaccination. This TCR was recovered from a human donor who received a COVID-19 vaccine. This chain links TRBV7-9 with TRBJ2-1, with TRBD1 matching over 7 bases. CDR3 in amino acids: CASSIPTGADTRNEQFF. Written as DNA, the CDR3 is TGTGCCAGCAGCATCCCCACAGGGGCTGATACGCGCAATGAGCAGTTCTTC.